This entry lists 13 T cell receptor beta chains sequenced from one sample in a study of OX40 agonist ivuxolimab in advanced cancers. Clones were sequenced by immunoSEQ multiplex PCR, and TCRdb holds only the in-frame ones, with some missing. This sample has 96,000 or so clones, with roughly 87% found just once. The sample in question was CD4+ or CD8+ T cells sorted from blood, obtained in a trial of the OX40 agonist ivuxolimab. Receptor source: an adult with an advanced solid tumor such as melanoma, head and neck, liver or kidney cancer.

The chain joins TRBV4-1 to TRBJ2-1; weak D call: TRBD2 (6 bases). Trimming removed 4 bases from V and 4 bases from J, with 14 bases in between. The CDR3 sequence is 15 residues long. Germline CDR1 and CDR2: MGHRA and YSYEKL. The CDR3 region is CASSRLTGLYNEQFF. The CDR3 DNA is TGCGCCAGCAGCCGCTTGACGGGACTGTACAATGAGCAGTTCTTC.

The gene calls are TRBV7-2 and TRBJ1-5, with a weak D call TRBD1 (6 bases). The CDR3 is 15 residues long. V lost 1 base, J lost 7 bases, and 14 bases lay in between. The germline CDR1 and CDR2 sequences are SGHTA and FQGNSA. CDR3 sequence (DNA): TGTGCCAGCAGCTTAGTAAGCGAGGGGGGACAGCCCCAGCATTTT. Translating it yields CASSLVSEGGQPQHF.

This sequence joins TRBV6-5 and TRBJ2-1, with D perhaps given as TRBD1 or TRBD2 (5 bases each). V was pared by 2 bases and J by 16 bases, with 15 bases between. Looked up from germline, CDR1 is MNHEY and CDR2 is SVGAGI. The CDR3 length is 12 residues. The CDR3 DNA is TGTGCCAGCAGTTACCCCGAGGGGAGAAGTTTCTTC. Translating gives CASSYPEGRSFF.

This chain uses TRBV27 with TRBJ1-1; the D is unclear. Germline values: CDR1 MNHEY, CDR2 SMNVEV (reference sequence). The CDR3 spans 16 residues. Trimming left V 1 base short and J 1 base short, with 13 bases between. The CDR3 protein is CASSLLRVYANTEAFF. CDR3 nucleotide sequence: TGTGCCAGCAGTTTATTGAGGGTATATGCGAACACTGAAGCTTTCTTT.

The CDR3 region has the DNA TGTGCCAGCAGCTTCGGGGGCGGGAGGTTGAACGAGCAGTACTTC. Its protein is CASSFGGGRLNEQYF. The gene calls are TRBV7-2 and TRBJ2-7, with TRBD2 identical over 8 bases. Germline-derived CDR1 and CDR2 are SGHTA and FQGNSA. With V trimmed by 3 bases and J by 5 bases, 9 bases remained unmatched. The CDR3 consists of 15 residues.

The chain uses TRBV6-6 and TRBJ1-2; D gene unclear. CDR3 length equals 14 residues. Trimming stripped 0 bases from V and 5 bases from J, with 10 bases between. The germline V gene has CDR1 MNHNY and CDR2 SVGAGI (reference sequence). The CDR3 nucleotides read TGTGCCAGCAGTTACTCTTTCCGGACGTATGGCTACACCTTC. Translating gives CASSYSFRTYGYTF.

The V and J genes are TRBV5-4 and TRBJ2-6; no firm D call. Trimming stripped 4 bases from V and 0 bases from J, with 14 bases between. In germline, CDR1 is SGHNT, CDR2 YYREEE (reference sequence). The CDR3 consists of 17 residues. This CDR3 reads CASSKSGISSGANVLTF. The CDR3 DNA is TGTGCCAGCAGCAAGTCGGGTATCTCCTCTGGGGCCAACGTCCTGACTTTC. The full variable domain, in which reference TRBV5-4 and TRBJ2-6 provide the parts outside the CDR3, is ETGVTQSPTHLIKTRGQQVTLRCSSQSGHNTVSWYQQALGQGPQFIFQYYREEENGRGNFPPRFSGLQFPNYSSELNVNALELDDSALYLCASSKSGISSGANVLTFGAGSRLTVL.

This chain connects TRBV7-9 to TRBJ2-3, with D uncertain. Trimming pared 0 bases from V and 6 bases from J, leaving 10 bases between. Germline V gene lookup returns CDR1 SEHNR and CDR2 FQNEAQ (reference sequence). The CDR3 extends over 14 amino acids. The CDR3 region has the DNA TGTGCCAGCAGCTTAGCTGGGTTGGGTGATACGCAGTATTTT. Its translation: CASSLAGLGDTQYF.

The rearrangement links TRBV7-9 to TRBJ2-5; D may be TRBD1 or TRBD2 (5 bases each). The V gene lost 3 bases and the J gene lost 3 bases, with 14 bases spanning the gap. Germline-derived CDR1 and CDR2 are SEHNR and FQNEAQ (reference sequence). CDR3 length equals 15 residues. The CDR3: CASSLGLGVEETQYF. Written as DNA, the CDR3 is TGTGCCAGCAGCTTGGGGCTGGGAGTTGAAGAGACCCAGTACTTC.

The chain employs TRBV9 and TRBJ1-5, with D possibly TRBD1 on 6 matching bases. Trimming left V 3 bases short and J 6 bases short, with 13 bases between. CDR3 length: 14 amino acids. Germline V gene data show CDR1 as SGDLS and CDR2 as YYNGEE. CDR3 protein: CASSAGQLFQPQHF. The DNA for the CDR3 is TGTGCCAGCAGCGCTGGACAGCTGTTTCAGCCCCAGCATTTT.

The chain has TRBV7-8 and TRBJ1-3; D not resolved. The V and J ends lost 5 bases and 2 bases respectively, with 10 bases between them. CDR3 length equals 14 residues. Germline V lookup: CDR1 SGHVS, CDR2 FQNEAQ. CDR3 bases: TGTGCCAGCAGCCCCGTGTTAACTGGAAACACCATATATTTT. Its protein is CASSPVLTGNTIYF.

The gene calls are TRBV7-2 and TRBJ2-7; the D gene is possibly TRBD1 (5 bases). Trimming took 6 bases from V and 4 from J, leaving 16 bases between them. Germline values: CDR1 SGHTA, CDR2 FQGNSA. There are 14 residues in the CDR3. CDR3 region: CASSLPDILYEQYF. The CDR3 region has the DNA TGTGCCAGCAGTTTGCCGGACATCCTGTACGAGCAGTACTTC.

The chain uses TRBV5-4 and TRBJ2-1; 10 bases match TRBD2. With 2 bases clipped from V and 2 bases from J, the junction kept 4 bases outside the gene matches. Germline V lookup: CDR1 SGHNT, CDR2 YYREEE (reference sequence). This CDR3 spans 16 amino acids. The CDR3 DNA reads as TGTGCCAGCAGCTTAAGGACTAGCGGTCCCTACAATGAGCAGTTCTTC. Its protein is CASSLRTSGPYNEQFF.